Listed here are 4 T cell receptor beta chains from one sample, sequenced in a study of blood T cells in healthy people across ages. Combining a sample-barcoded 5' primer with a J-beta primer mix, a second PCR ran for roughly 7 to 12 cycles. TCRdb used MiXCR to reprocess the 5' RACE reads, holding one entry per CDR3 protein. Counted here are about a million distinct CDR3 sequences, roughly 47% occurring once; the ten biggest clones make up over 20%. What was sequenced was blood. The source is a woman aged 55-75 years in good health.

The chain employs TRBV15 and TRBJ2-7; TRBD2 aligns across 8 bases. Germline V gene lookup returns CDR1 LNHNV and CDR2 YYDKDF (reference sequence). The V segment lost 3 bases and the J segment 4 bases; nucleotides outside the gene matches: 8. The CDR3 extends over 15 amino acids. The CDR3 nucleotides are TGTGCCACCAGCAGCCTCGGCGGGAGGAAATACGAGCAGTACTTC. Translated, it gives CATSSLGGRKYEQYF.

This sequence joins TRBV20-1 and TRBJ2-3, with 7 bases aligning to TRBD1. CDR1 DFQATT and CDR2 SNEGSKA come from the germline V gene (reference sequence). This CDR3 has 14 amino acids. The CDR3: CTGRQGLGTDTQYF. The CDR3 DNA sequence: TGCACTGGGAGACAGGGCTTGGGCACAGATACGCAGTATTTT.

This clonotype came up a few times. The chain has TRBV20-1 and TRBJ1-5, with a weak D call TRBD1 (6 bases). Germline V gene lookup returns CDR1 DFQATT and CDR2 SNEGSKA (reference sequence). The V end was cut by 5 bases, the J end by 3 bases, with 11 bases between. The CDR3 has 13 residues. CDR3 nucleotides: TGCAGTGCTCCCCAGGGGAACAATCAGCCCCAGCATTTT. Its protein is CSAPQGNNQPQHF.

The chain has TRBV4-1 and TRBJ2-3; D gene unclear. This CDR3 is built from 14 residues. Trimming removed 8 bases from V and 2 bases from J, with 14 bases in between. Germline lookup yields CDR1 MGHRA and CDR2 YSYEKL. The CDR3 is CASSRDSNTDTQYF. The CDR3 nucleotides read TGCGCCAGCTCTCGAGACTCCAACACAGATACGCAGTATTTT.